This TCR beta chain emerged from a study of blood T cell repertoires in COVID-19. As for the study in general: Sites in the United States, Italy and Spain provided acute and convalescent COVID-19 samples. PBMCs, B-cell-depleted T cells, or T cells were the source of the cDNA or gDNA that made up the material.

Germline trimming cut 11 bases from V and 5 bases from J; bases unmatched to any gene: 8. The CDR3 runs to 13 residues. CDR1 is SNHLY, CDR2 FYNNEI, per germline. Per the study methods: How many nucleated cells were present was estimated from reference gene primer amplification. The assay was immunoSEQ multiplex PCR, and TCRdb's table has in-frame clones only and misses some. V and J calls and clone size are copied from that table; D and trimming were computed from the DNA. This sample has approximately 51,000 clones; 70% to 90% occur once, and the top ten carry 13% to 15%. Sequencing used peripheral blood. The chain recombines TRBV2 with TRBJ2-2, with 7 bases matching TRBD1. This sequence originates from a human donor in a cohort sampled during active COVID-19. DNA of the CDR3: TGTGCCGGCTCGAAACAGGGGACCGGGGAGCTGTTTTTT. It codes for CAGSKQGTGELFF.